This is a list of T cell receptor beta chains from one sample in a study of blood T cell repertoires in COVID-19. This table comes from immunoSEQ multiplex PCR, and its TCRdb copy is limited to in-frame clones, with some not included. The sample shows roughly 150,000 clones, roughly 90% of them seen only once. Sequenced: PBMCs or T cells enriched from blood (not recorded which). These receptor sequences come from a woman in her thirties or forties who had been exposed to COVID-19. The CDR3 runs from the conserved cysteine through the conserved F or W. A D gene is named only where the DNA matches it firmly. Clone size is stated in some rows and not others, as once, few, many or a class when expanded.

clone_size,v_call,j_call,d_call,cdr3_nt,cdr3_aa
.,TRBV18,TRBJ1-1,.,TGTGCCAGCTCCCCTACCGGGACACCGAACACTGAAGCTTTCTTT,CASSPTGTPNTEAFF
once,TRBV15,TRBJ1-2,.,TGTGCCACCAGGTCAAACAGGGAGGGGTATGGCTACACCTTC,CATRSNREGYGYTF
.,TRBV13,TRBJ2-1,TRBD2,TGTGCCAGCAGCTCCCGACCAACTAGCGGGATTTACAATGAGCAGTTCTTC,CASSSRPTSGIYNEQFF
.,TRBV10-3,TRBJ1-4,.,TGTGCCATCCGAGGAGAAGGAAGGGAAAAACTGTTTTTT,CAIRGEGREKLFF
.,TRBV18,TRBJ1-2,.,TGTGCCAGCTCACCACGAACAGGGAACTATGGCTACACCTTC,CASSPRTGNYGYTF
.,TRBV24-1,TRBJ2-1,.,TGTGCCACCAGTGATTTGTGGGACATAGAGCAGTTCTTC,CATSDLWDIEQFF
once,TRBV28,TRBJ1-5,.,TGTGCCAGCAGGACAGAGTCCCCTAGCAATCAGCCCCAGCATTTT,CASRTESPSNQPQHF
once,TRBV27,TRBJ1-2,TRBD1,TGTGCCAGCAGTGCCGGGACAGGGAGTATTAGGGGCTACACCTTC,CASSAGTGSIRGYTF
.,TRBV12-5,TRBJ2-2,TRBD1,TGTGCTAGTGGTTTGCTGACAGGGGGCTACTTGTACACCGGGGAGCTGTTTTTT,CASGLLTGGYLYTGELFF
.,TRBV9,TRBJ2-5,.,TGTGCCAGCAGCGATATACAGCTAATCCAAGAGACCCAGTACTTC,CASSDIQLIQETQYF